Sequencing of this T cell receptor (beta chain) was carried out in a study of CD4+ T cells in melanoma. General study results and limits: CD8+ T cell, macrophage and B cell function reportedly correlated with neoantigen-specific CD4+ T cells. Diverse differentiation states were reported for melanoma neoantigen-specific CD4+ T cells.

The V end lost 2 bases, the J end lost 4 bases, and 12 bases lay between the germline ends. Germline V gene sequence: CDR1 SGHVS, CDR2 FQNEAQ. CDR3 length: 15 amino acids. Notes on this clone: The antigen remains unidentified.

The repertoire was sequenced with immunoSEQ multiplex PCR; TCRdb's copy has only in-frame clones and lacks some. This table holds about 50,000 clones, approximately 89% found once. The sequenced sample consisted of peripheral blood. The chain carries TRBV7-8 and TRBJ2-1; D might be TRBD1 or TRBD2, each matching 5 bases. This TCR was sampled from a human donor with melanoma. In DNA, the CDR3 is TGTGCCAGCAGCTTAATGAGGGGTTTTTACAATGAGCAGTTCTTC. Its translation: CASSLMRGFYNEQFF.